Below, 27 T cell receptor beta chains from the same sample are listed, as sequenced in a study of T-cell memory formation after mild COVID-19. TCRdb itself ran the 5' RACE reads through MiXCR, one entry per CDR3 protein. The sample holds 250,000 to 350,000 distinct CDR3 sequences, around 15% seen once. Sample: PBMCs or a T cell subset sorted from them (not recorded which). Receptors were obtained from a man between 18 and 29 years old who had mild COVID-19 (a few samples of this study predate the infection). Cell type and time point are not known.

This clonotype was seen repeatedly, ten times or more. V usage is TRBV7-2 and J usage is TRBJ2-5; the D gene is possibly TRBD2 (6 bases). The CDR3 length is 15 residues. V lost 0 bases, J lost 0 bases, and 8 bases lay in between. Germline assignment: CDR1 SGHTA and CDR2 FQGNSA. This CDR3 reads CASSLAGGYQETQYF. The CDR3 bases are TGTGCCAGCAGCTTAGCTGGGGGGTACCAAGAGACCCAGTACTTC.

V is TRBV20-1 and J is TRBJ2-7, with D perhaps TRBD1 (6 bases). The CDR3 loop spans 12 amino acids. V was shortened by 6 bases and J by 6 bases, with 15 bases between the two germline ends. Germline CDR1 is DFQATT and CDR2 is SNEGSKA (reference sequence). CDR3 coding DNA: TGCAGTGCGCCGTCAGGGGCGGGCGAGCAGTACTTC. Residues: CSAPSGAGEQYF.

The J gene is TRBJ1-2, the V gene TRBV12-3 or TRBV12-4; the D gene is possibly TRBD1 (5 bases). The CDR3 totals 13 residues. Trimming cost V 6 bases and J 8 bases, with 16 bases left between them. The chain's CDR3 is CASSLDREDGYTF. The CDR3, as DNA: TGTGCCAGCAGCCTCGACAGAGAGGACGGCTACACCTTC.

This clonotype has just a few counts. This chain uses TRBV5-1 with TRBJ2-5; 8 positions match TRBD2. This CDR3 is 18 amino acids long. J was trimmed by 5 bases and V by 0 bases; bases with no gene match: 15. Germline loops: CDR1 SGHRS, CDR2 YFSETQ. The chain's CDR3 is CASSLAGTPGGAGETQYF. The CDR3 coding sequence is TGCGCCAGCAGCTTGGCCGGAACTCCCGGGGGGGCCGGGGAGACCCAGTACTTC.

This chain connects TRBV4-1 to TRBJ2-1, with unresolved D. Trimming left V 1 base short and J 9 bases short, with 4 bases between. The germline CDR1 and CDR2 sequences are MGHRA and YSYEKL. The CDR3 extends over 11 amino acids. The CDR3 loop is CASSQGPEQFF. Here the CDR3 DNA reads TGCGCCAGCAGCCAAGGGCCTGAGCAGTTCTTC.

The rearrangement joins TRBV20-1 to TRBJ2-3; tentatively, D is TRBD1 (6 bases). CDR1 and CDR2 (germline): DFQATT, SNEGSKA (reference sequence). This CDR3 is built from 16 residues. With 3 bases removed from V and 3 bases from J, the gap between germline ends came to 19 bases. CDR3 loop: CSASSPAGVVTDTQYF. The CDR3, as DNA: TGCAGTGCTAGTTCTCCAGCAGGGGTGGTAACAGATACGCAGTATTTT.

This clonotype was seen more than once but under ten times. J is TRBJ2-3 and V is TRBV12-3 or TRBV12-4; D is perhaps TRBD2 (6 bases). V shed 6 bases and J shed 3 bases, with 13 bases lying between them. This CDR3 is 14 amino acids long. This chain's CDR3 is CASSRAGTTDTQYF. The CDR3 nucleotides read TGTGCCAGCAGCCGGGCGGGGACGACAGATACGCAGTATTTT.

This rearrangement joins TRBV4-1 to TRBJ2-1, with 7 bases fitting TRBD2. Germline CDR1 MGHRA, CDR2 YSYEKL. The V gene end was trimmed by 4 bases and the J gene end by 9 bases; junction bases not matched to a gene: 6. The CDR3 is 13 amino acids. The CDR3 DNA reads TGCGCCAGCAGCCCAGATCCGGGGGGTGAGCAGTTCTTC. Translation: CASSPDPGGEQFF.

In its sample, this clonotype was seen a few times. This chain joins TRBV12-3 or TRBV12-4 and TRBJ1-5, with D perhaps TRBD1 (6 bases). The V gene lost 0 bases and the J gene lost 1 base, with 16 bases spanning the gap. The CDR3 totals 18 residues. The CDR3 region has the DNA TGTGCCAGCAGTTTAGCGGCCCCAGGGGAGCGGAGCAATCAGCCCCAGCATTTT. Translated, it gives CASSLAAPGERSNQPQHF.

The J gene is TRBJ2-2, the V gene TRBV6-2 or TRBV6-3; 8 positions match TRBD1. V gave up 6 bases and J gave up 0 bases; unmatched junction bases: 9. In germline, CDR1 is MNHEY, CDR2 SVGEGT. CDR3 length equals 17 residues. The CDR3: CASRGVPTGANTGELFF. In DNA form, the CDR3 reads TGTGCCAGCAGAGGAGTACCGACAGGGGCGAACACCGGGGAGCTGTTTTTT.

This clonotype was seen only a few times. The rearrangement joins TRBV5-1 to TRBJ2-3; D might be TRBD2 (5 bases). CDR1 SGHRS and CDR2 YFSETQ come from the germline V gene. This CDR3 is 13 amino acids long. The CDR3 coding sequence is TGCGCGAGCGGCGTCTACAGCACAGATACGCAGTATTTT. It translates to CASGVYSTDTQYF.

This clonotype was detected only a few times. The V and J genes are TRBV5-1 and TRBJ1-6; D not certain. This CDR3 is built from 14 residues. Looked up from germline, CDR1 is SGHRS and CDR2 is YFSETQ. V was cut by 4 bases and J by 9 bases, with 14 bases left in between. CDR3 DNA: TGCGCCAGCAGCGAGGGCCCATCGGGTTCACCCCTCCACTTT. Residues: CASSEGPSGSPLHF.

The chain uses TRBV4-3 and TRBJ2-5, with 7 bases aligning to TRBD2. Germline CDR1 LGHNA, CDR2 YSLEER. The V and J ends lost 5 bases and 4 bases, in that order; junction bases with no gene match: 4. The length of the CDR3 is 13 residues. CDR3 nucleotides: TGCGCCAGCAGCGAGCGGGACCGAGAGACCCAGTACTTC. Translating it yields CASSERDRETQYF.

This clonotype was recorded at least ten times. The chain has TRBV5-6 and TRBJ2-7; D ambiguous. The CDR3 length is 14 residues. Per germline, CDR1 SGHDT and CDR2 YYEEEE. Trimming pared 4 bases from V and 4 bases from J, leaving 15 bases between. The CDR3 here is CASSDENKGYEQYF. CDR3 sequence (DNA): TGTGCCAGCAGCGATGAGAACAAGGGTTACGAGCAGTACTTC. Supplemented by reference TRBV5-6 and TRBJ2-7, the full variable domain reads DAGVTQSPTHLIKTRGQQVTLRCSPKSGHDTVSWYQQALGQGPQFIFQYYEEEERQRGNFPDRFSGHQFPNYSSELNVNALLLGDSALYLCASSDENKGYEQYFGPGTRLTVT.

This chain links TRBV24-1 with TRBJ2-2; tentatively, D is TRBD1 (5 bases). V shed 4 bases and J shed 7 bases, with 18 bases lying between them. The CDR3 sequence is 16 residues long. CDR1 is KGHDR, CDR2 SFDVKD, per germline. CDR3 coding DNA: TGTGCCACCAGTGAGCAGAATCCAGGGAATGGCGGGGAGCTGTTTTTT. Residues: CATSEQNPGNGGELFF.

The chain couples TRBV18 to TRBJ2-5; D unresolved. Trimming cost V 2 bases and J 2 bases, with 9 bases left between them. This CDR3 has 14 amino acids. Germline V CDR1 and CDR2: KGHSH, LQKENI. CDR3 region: CASSPSVSQETQYF. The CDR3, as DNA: TGTGCCAGCTCACCAAGTGTTTCACAAGAGACCCAGTACTTC.

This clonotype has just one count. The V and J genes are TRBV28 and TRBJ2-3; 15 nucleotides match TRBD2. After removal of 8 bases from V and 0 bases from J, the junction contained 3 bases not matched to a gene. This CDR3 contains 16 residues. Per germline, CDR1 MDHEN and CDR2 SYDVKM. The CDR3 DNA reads TGTGCCAGCCGGGGGACTAGCGGGGGGAGCACAGATACGCAGTATTTT. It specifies CASRGTSGGSTDTQYF.

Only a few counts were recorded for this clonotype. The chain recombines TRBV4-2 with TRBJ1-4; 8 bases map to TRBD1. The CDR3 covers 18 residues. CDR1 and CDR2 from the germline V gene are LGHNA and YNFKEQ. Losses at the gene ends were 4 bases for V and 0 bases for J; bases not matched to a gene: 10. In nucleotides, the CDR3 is TGTGCCAGCAGCCCGACCGTTCGGACAGGGTCAACTAATGAAAAACTGTTTTTT. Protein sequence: CASSPTVRTGSTNEKLFF.

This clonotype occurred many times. The CDR3 sequence: CASSVGYSGGQETQYF. In nucleotides, the CDR3 is TGTGCCAGCAGCGTAGGATACAGCGGGGGGCAAGAGACCCAGTACTTC. The chain links TRBV9 to TRBJ2-5; 9 nucleotides match TRBD2. This CDR3 contains 16 residues. V trimming: 0 bases; J trimming: 2 bases; junction bases outside the gene matches: 5. CDR1 and CDR2 (germline): SGDLS, YYNGEE.

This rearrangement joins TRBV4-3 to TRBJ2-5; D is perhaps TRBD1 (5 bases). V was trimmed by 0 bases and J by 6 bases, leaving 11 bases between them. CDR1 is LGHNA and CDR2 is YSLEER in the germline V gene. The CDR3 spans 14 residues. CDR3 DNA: TGCGCCAGCAGCCAAGATACAGGAGTGAAGACCCAGTACTTC. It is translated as CASSQDTGVKTQYF.

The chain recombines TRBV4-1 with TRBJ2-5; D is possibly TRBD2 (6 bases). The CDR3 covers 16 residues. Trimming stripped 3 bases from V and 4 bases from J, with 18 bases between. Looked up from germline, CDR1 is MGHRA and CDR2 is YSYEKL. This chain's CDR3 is CASSQGGRFFSETQYF. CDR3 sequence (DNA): TGCGCCAGCAGCCAGGGAGGACGGTTTTTCTCAGAGACCCAGTACTTC.

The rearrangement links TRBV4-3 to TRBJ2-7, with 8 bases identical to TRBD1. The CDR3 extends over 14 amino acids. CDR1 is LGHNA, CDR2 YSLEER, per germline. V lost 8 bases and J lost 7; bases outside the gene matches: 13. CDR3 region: CASPEWTGPREQYF. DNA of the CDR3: TGCGCCAGCCCAGAGTGGACAGGGCCGCGGGAGCAGTACTTC.

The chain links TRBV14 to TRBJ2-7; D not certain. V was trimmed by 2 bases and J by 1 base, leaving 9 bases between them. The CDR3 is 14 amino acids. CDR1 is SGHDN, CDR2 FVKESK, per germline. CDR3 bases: TGTGCCAGCAGCCAACACCCCGCATCCTACGAGCAGTACTTC. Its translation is CASSQHPASYEQYF.

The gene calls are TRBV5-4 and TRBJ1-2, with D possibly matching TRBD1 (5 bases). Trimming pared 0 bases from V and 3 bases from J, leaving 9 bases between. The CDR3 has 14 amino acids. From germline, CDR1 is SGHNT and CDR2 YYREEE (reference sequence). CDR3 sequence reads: CASSLERGYYGYTF. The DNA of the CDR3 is TGTGCCAGCAGCTTGGAGCGGGGCTACTATGGCTACACCTTC.

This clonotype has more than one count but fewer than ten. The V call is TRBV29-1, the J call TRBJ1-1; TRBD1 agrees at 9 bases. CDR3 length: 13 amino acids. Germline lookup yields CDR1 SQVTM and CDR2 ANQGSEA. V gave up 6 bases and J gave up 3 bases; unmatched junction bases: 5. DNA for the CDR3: TGCAGCGTCCCTCGGACAGGGGACACTGAAGCTTTCTTT. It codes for CSVPRTGDTEAFF.

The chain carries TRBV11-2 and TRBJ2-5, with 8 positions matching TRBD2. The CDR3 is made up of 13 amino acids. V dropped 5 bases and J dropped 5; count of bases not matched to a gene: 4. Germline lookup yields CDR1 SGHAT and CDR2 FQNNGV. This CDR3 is CASSKGLVETQYF. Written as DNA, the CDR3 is TGTGCCAGCAGCAAGGGACTAGTTGAGACCCAGTACTTC.

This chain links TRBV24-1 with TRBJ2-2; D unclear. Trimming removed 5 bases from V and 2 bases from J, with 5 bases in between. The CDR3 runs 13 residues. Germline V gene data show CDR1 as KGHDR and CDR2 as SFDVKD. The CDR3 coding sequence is TGTGCCACCAGTGTGGTCAACACCGGGGAGCTGTTTTTT. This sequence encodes CATSVVNTGELFF.